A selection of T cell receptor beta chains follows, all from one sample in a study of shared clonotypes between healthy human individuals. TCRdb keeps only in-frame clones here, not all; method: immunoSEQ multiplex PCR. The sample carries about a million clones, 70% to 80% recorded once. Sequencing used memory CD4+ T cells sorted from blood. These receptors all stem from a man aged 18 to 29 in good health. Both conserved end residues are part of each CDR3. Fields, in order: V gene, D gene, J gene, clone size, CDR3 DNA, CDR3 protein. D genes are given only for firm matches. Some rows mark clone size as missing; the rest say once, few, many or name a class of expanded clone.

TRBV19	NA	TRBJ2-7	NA	TGTGCCAGTAGCGCTGGACGGGGCGAGCAGTACTTC	CASSAGRGEQYF
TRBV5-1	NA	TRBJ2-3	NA	TGCGCCAGCAGCTTGGACGGCGCCAGCACAGATACGCAGTATTTT	CASSLDGASTDTQYF
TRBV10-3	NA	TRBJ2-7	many	TGTGCCATCAGTGGGGGTTACGAGCAGTACTTC	CAISGGYEQYF
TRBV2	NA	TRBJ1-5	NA	TGTGCCAGCAGTGAAGAGAGCACTCAGCCCCAGCATTTT	CASSEESTQPQHF
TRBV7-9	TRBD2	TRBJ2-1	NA	TGTGCCAGCAGCTCCCAGGGAGGGCCTTTCAATGAGCAGTTCTTC	CASSSQGGPFNEQFF
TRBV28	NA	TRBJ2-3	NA	TGTGCCAGCACCTTAAGGCTGGGTTCACGCACAGATACGCAGTATTTT	CASTLRLGSRTDTQYF
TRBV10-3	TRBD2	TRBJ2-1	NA	TGTGCCATCAGCGACGGGGGGAGCTCCTACAATGAGCAGTTCTTC	CAISDGGSSYNEQFF
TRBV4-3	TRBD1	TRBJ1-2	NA	TGCGCCAGCAGCCCTTCGGGAGGGGGCGGTGGCTATGGCTACACCTTC	CASSPSGGGGGYGYTF
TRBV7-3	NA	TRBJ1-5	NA	TGTGCCAGCAGCCCGGACCCCAATCAGCCCCAGCATTTT	CASSPDPNQPQHF
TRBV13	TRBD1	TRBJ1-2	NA	TGTGCCAGCAGCTCTGACAGGGTCGGCGGCTACACCTTC	CASSSDRVGGYTF
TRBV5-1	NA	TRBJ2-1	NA	TGCGCCAGCAGCTCCTCAGGCTCCTACAATGAGCAGTTCTTC	CASSSSGSYNEQFF
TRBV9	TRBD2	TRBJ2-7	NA	TGTGCCAGCAGCGTAGGCTGGGAGGGGAGCTACGAGCAGTACTTC	CASSVGWEGSYEQYF
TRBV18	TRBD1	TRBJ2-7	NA	TGTGCCAGCTCACCCGGGACAGACTCCTACGAGCAGTACTTC	CASSPGTDSYEQYF
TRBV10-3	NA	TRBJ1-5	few	TGTGCCATCATGGCATCGGGCGGCAATCAGCCCCAGCATTTT	CAIMASGGNQPQHF
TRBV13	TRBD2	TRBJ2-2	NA	TGTGCCAGCACCCGGGGGGGAAGGAATACCGGGGAGCTGTTTTTT	CASTRGGRNTGELFF
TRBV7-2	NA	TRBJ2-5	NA	TGTGCCAGCAGCTTAACCGGGGAAGAGACCCAGTACTTC	CASSLTGEETQYF
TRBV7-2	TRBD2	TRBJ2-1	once	TGTGCCAGCAGCTTAGCCGTCGGGGGGAGCACCTACAATGAGCAGTTCTTC	CASSLAVGGSTYNEQFF
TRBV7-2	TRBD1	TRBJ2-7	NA	TGTGCCAGCAGCCAGACAGGGTCGACCTACGAGCAGTACTTC	CASSQTGSTYEQYF
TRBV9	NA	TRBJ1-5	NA	TGTGCCAGCAGCGTAGGGACTTTCAATCAGCCCCAGCATTTT	CASSVGTFNQPQHF
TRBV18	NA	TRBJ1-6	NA	TGTGCCAGCTCATCCAGCTCCTATAATTCACCCCTCCACTTT	CASSSSSYNSPLHF
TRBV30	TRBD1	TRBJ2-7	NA	TGTGCCTGGAGTGTAGGGACAGGGAAACCCTCGTACTTC	CAWSVGTGKPSYF
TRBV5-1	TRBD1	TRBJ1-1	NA	TGCGCCAGCAGCTTTACCGATGGGACAGGGGGGAACACTGAAGCTTTCTTT	CASSFTDGTGGNTEAFF
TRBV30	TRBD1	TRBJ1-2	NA	TGTGCCTGGAGTTCCACCTTGGGACAGCTACCCTATGGCTACACCTTC	CAWSSTLGQLPYGYTF